These T cell receptor beta chains were read from a single sample in a study of shared clonotypes between healthy human individuals. Method: immunoSEQ multiplex PCR; TCRdb's copy keeps in-frame clones and lacks some. Found here are 650,000 to 750,000 clones, around 72% of them singletons; the top ten hold approximately 2%. The sample comprised memory CD4+ T cells sorted from blood. These receptors were taken from a young woman in good health. CDR3s include the opening cysteine and the closing phenylalanine or tryptophan. The order of the fields is J gene, D gene, V gene, CDR3 protein. D genes are given only for firm matches.

>TRBJ2-7|TRBD2|TRBV4-1
CASRPRGTSDAGEQYF
>TRBJ2-5|TRBD2|TRBV19
CASSIGSGSGQETQYF
>TRBJ1-4|NA|TRBV6-1
CASRVQEELFF
>TRBJ2-7|TRBD1|TRBV4-1
CASSQPHGPRQGRYEQYF
>TRBJ2-1|NA|TRBV6-5
CASSKTGRNEQFF
>TRBJ2-6|TRBD1|TRBV27
CASTPGTGAAGANVLTF
>TRBJ2-1|NA|TRBV5-1
CASSLGRGGYNEQFF
>TRBJ1-6|NA|TRBV7-8
CASSLGRWGRNNSPLHF
>TRBJ2-7|NA|TRBV6-6
CASSSTGDSSYEQYF
>TRBJ2-7|NA|TRBV7-2
CASSLEAREQYF
>TRBJ2-6|NA|TRBV7-3
CASSKGHSGANVLTF
>TRBJ1-1|NA|TRBV20-1
CRGLLNTEAFF
>TRBJ1-5|NA|TRBV5-6
CASRRYELNQPQHF
>TRBJ1-2|TRBD1|TRBV7-8
CASSWRGRGYGYTF
>TRBJ1-1|NA|TRBV28
CASSPAPYEAFF
>TRBJ2-7|NA|TRBV5-1
CASSQNSGTYEQYF
>TRBJ2-3|TRBD1|TRBV5-6
CASRNRGQDTQYF
>TRBJ2-2|NA|TRBV7-9
CASSLGNTGELFF
>TRBJ1-1|NA|TRBV10-3
CAISRGLNTEAFF
>TRBJ2-7|NA|TRBV28
CASKGTVYEQYF
>TRBJ2-1|NA|TRBV7-2
CASSSDRYYNEQFF
>TRBJ1-5|NA|TRBV19
CASSKRFNQPQHF
>TRBJ2-7|NA|TRBV11-2
CASSLSGVSYEQYF
>TRBJ2-1|TRBD2|TRBV7-9
CASSLGLAGYNEQFF
>TRBJ1-1|NA|TRBV5-1
CASSLAGSGTEAFF
>TRBJ2-7|TRBD2|TRBV4-1
CASSQGLADYEQYF
>TRBJ2-5|TRBD2|TRBV14
CASSPPASGRASETQYF
>TRBJ2-1|NA|TRBV11-2
CASSERVAGYNEQFF
>TRBJ2-1|TRBD2|TRBV29-1
CSVYRAGAAYNEQFF
>TRBJ1-4|NA|TRBV4-1
CASSQDTGIPTNEKLFF
>TRBJ2-7|NA|TRBV29-1
CSVGGYEQYF
>TRBJ2-1|NA|TRBV20-1
CSAVQNNEQFF
>TRBJ2-2|NA|TRBV19
CASMPTDSSSRELFF
>TRBJ2-1|TRBD2|TRBV7-3
CASSLMGEGYNEQFF
>TRBJ2-2|TRBD2|TRBV19
CASIPEGLLNPTYTGELFF
>TRBJ2-5|TRBD2|TRBV6-1
CASGFLAGGPETQYF
>TRBJ2-2|TRBD1|TRBV2
CASSPRGYGELFF
>TRBJ1-3|NA|TRBV29-1
CSVEMSAGNTIYF
>TRBJ1-4|NA|TRBV28
CASRPSPGPVNEKLFF
>TRBJ2-6|TRBD1|TRBV5-1
CASSLGTGPNVLTF
>TRBJ2-2|TRBD1|TRBV2
CASAGQGGTGELFF
>TRBJ1-1|NA|TRBV7-9
CASSLGGEDTEAFF
>TRBJ2-3|TRBD1|TRBV18
CASSPGQDRTDTQYF
>TRBJ2-3|NA|TRBV28
CASTTPLGGNGTDTQYF
>TRBJ1-2|NA|TRBV7-8
CASSFGDYGYTF
>TRBJ2-7|NA|TRBV4-1
CASSQGRAAEQYF
>TRBJ1-6|NA|TRBV30
CAWVSASRRVGPLHF
>TRBJ2-2|NA|TRBV5-1
CASSLDRLRTGELFF
>TRBJ2-7|NA|TRBV28
CASSPQGWYEQYF
>TRBJ1-3|NA|TRBV18
CASSPVDIRSGNTIYF
>TRBJ2-7|TRBD2|TRBV30
CAGKRGVAGEQYF
>TRBJ2-3|NA|TRBV11-2
CASSQANTQYF